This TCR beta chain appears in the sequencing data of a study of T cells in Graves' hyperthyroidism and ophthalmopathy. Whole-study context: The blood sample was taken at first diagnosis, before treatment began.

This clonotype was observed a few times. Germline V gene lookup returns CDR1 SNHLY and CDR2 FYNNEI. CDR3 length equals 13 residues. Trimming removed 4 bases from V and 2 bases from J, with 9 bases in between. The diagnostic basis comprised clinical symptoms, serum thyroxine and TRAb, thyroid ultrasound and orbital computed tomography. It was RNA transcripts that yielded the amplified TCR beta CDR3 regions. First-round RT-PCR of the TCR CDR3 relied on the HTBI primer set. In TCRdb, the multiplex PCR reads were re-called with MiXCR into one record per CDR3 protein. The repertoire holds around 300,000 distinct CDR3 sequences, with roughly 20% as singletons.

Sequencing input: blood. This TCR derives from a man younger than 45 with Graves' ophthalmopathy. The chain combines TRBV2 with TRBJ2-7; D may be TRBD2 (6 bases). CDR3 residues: CASSVRGTYEQYF. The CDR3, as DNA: TGTGCCAGCAGTGTTCGCGGGACCTACGAGCAGTACTTC.